What follows describes a single T cell receptor (beta chain). The data stem from a study of blood T cell repertoires in COVID-19. Study summary: From T cells, B-cell-depleted T cells, or PBMCs came the material, which was cDNA or gDNA.

Sequenced by immunoSEQ multiplex PCR; TCRdb stores in-frame clones only, minus some. The table records about 490,000 clones, 70% to 90% of them present only once. Trimming took 4 bases from V and 6 from J; bases not matched to a gene: 9. The CDR3 is 15 residues long. The germline V gene has CDR1 LNHDA and CDR2 SQIVND (reference sequence). The source material was peripheral blood. The chain links TRBV19 to TRBJ1-2, with 9 positions matching TRBD1. The receptor's source is a human donor in a cohort sampled during active COVID-19. In DNA form, the CDR3 reads TGTGCCAGTAGTACCCAATTACAGGGGGCGCATGGCTACACCTTC. It yields the protein CASSTQLQGAHGYTF.